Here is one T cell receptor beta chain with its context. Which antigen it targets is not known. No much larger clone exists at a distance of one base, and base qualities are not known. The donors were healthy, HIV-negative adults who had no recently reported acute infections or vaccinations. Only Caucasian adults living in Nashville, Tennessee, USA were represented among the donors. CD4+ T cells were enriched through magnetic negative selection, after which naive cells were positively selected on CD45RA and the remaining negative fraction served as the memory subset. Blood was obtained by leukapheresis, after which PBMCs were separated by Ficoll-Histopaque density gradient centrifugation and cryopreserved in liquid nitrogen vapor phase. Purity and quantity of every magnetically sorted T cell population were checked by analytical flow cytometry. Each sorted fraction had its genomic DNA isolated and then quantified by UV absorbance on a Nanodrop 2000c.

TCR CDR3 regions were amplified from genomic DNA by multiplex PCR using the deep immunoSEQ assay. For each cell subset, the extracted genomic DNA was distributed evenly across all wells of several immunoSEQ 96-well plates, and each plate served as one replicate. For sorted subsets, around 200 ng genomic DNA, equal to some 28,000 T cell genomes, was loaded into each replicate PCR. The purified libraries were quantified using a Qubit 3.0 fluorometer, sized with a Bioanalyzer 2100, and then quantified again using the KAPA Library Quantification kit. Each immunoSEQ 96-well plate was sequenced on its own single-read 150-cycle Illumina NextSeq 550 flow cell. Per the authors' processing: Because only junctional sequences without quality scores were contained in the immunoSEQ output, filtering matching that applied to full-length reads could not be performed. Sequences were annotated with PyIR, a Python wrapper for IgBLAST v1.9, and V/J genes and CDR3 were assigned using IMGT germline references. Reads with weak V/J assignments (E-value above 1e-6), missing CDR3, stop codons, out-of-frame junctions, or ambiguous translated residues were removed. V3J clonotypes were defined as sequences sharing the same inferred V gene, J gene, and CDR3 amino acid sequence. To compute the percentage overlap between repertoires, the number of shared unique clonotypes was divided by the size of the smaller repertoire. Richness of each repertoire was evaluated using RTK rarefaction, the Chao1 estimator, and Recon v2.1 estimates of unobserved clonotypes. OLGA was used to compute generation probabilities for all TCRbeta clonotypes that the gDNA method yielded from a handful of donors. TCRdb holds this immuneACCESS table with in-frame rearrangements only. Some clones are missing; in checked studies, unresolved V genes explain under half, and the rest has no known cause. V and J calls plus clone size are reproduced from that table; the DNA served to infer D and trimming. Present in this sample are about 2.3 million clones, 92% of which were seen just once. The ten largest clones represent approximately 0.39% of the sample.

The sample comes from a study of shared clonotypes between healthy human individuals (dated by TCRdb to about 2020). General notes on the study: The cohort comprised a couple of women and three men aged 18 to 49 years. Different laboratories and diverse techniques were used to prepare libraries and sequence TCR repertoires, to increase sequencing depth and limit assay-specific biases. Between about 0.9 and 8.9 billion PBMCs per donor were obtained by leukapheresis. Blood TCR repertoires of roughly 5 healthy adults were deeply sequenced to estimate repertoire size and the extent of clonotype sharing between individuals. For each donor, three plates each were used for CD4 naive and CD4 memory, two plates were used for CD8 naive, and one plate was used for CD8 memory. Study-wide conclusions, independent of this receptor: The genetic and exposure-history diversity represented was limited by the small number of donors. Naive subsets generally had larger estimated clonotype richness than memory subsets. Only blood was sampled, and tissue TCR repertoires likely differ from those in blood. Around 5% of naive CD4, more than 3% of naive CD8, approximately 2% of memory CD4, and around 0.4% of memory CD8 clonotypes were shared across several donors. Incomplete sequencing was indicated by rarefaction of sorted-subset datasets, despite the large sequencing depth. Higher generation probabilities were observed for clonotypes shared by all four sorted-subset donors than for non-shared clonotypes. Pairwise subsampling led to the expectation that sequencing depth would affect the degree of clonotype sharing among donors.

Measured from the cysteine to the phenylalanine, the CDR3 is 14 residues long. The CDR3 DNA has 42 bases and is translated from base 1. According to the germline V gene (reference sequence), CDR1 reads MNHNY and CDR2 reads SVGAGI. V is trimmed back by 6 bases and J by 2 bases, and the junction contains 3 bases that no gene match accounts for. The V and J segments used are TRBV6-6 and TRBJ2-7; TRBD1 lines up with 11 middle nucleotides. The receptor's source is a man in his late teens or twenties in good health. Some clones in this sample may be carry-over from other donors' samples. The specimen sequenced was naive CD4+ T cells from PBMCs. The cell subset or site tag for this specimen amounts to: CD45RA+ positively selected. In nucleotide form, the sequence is TGTGCCAGCAGCCCGGACAGGGGGCCCTACGAGCAGTACTTC. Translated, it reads CASSPDRGPYEQYF.